This T cell receptor (beta chain) derives from a study of T-cell reconstitution after alpha-beta-depleted transplantation in children. Germline assignment: CDR1 SQVTM and CDR2 ANQGSEA. Unmatched junction bases numbered 11, after V lost 4 bases and J lost 2 bases. This CDR3 comprises 15 residues. Unique molecular identifiers were built into the TCRbeta library. Each CDR3 protein is one row after TCRdb ran MiXCR on the PCR reads. The sample has about 410,000 distinct CDR3 sequences; roughly 21% are singletons. This clonotype was recorded at least ten times. This receptor was taken from a human donor who donated a stem cell graft to a child with acute myeloid leukemia. Here the sequenced sample was PBMCs from the stem cell graft donor, taken from the stem cell graft. The J gene is TRBJ2-7, the V gene TRBV29-1; 7 bases map to TRBD2. CDR3 coding DNA: TGCAGCGTTGCCAGGCATCTAGCGGCACCCTACGAGCAGTACTTC. Translated, it gives CSVARHLAAPYEQYF.